This TCR beta chain was identified during a study of blood T cell repertoires in COVID-19. Study summary: Sample material is recorded as cDNA or gDNA derived from T cells, B-cell-depleted T cells, or PBMCs.

TCRdb keeps only in-frame clones here, not all; method: immunoSEQ multiplex PCR. The data hold 110,000 or so clones, with 70% to 90% observed a single time. J lost 15 bases, V lost 4 bases, and 7 bases had no gene match. This CDR3 spans 12 amino acids. The germline gives CDR1 MDHEN, CDR2 SYDVKM. Sequenced material: peripheral blood. The TCR sequence derives from a woman in her 70s who had recovered from COVID-19. This chain links TRBV28 with TRBJ2-1, with 9 bases fitting TRBD2. The chain's CDR3 is CASSSRLAAPFF. CDR3 coding DNA: TGTGCCAGCAGTTCACGACTAGCGGCCCCGTTCTTC.